These 30 T cell receptor beta chains originate from one sample sequenced in a study of cytomegalovirus exposure and HLA in healthy donors. The PCR was carried out with 60 Vbeta primers and 13 Jbeta primers. TCRdb's copy holds only in-frame clones and misses some; the assay was immunoSEQ multiplex PCR. The profile shows roughly 150,000 clones, roughly 70% of them singletons. The sequenced material came from PBMCs. The receptors derive from a human donor in good health.

In its sample, this clone was seen once. DNA for the CDR3: TGTGCCACCAGGCAGGGGTACGAGCAGTACTTC. It is translated as CATRQGYEQYF. This chain links TRBV2 with TRBJ2-7; perhaps TRBD1 as D (6 bases). The CDR3 spans 11 residues. Germline V CDR1 and CDR2: SNHLY, FYNNEI. V lost 10 bases and J lost 4, with 11 bases in between.

The chain carries TRBV6-5 and TRBJ2-1; D remains ambiguous. The ends were cut back, 0 bases at V and 4 bases at J, with 7 bases in the middle. CDR3 length equals 14 residues. Per germline, CDR1 MNHEY and CDR2 SVGAGI. CDR3 nucleotides: TGTGCCAGCAGTTACTCGATCGGGTACAATGAGCAGTTCTTC. Its protein is CASSYSIGYNEQFF.

V usage is TRBV5-1 and J usage is TRBJ2-1; a weak D match, TRBD2 (6 bases). The ends were cut back, 3 bases at V and 0 bases at J, with 7 bases in the middle. From germline, CDR1 is SGHRS and CDR2 YFSETQ. This CDR3 contains 14 residues. CDR3 sequence reads: CASSSEGSYNEQFF. The DNA for the CDR3 is TGCGCCAGCAGCTCGGAGGGCTCCTACAATGAGCAGTTCTTC. The entire variable domain, with the rest obtained from reference TRBV5-1 and TRBJ2-1, is as follows: KAGVTQTPRYLIKTRGQQVTLSCSPISGHRSVSWYQQTPGQGLQFLFEYFSETQRNKGNFPGRFSGRQFSNSRSEMNVSTLELGDSALYLCASSSEGSYNEQFFGPGTRLTVL.

The DNA for the CDR3 is TGTGCCAGTAGTATTGTCAACAGACGCTCCAATCAGCCCCAGCATTTT. Translated, it gives CASSIVNRRSNQPQHF. This rearrangement joins TRBV19 to TRBJ1-5; D not resolved. The CDR3 has 16 residues. Germline CDR1 is LNHDA and CDR2 is SQIVND (reference sequence). V shed 3 bases and J shed 3 bases, with 15 bases lying between them. The variable domain in full, completed from reference TRBV19 and TRBJ1-5, reads DGGITQSPKYLFRKEGQNVTLSCEQNLNHDAMYWYRQDPGQGLRLIYYSQIVNDFQKGDIAEGYSVSREKKESFPLTVTSAQKNPTAFYLCASSIVNRRSNQPQHFGDGTRLSIL.

This rearrangement joins TRBV4-3 to TRBJ2-3, with D unclear. Germline loops: CDR1 LGHNA, CDR2 YSLEER. Between the trimmed V and J ends, which lost 4 bases and 1 base, there was a span of 12 bases. The CDR3 sequence is 15 residues long. The CDR3 nucleotides are TGCGCCAGCAGCCGGAGCCGATTCGGCACAGATACGCAGTATTTT. This sequence encodes CASSRSRFGTDTQYF.

V gene TRBV5-1 combines with J gene TRBJ2-2; 7 bases agree with TRBD2. V trimming: 4 bases; J trimming: 1 base; junction bases outside the gene matches: 7. Germline-derived CDR1 and CDR2 are SGHRS and YFSETQ. The length of the CDR3 is 16 residues. As DNA, the CDR3 is TGCGCCAGCAGCCCCCAATCTAGCGGGAACACCGGGGAGCTGTTTTTT. Translation: CASSPQSSGNTGELFF. The variable domain in full, completed from reference TRBV5-1 and TRBJ2-2, reads KAGVTQTPRYLIKTRGQQVTLSCSPISGHRSVSWYQQTPGQGLQFLFEYFSETQRNKGNFPGRFSGRQFSNSRSEMNVSTLELGDSALYLCASSPQSSGNTGELFFGEGSRLTVL.

The V gene is TRBV12-5, the J gene TRBJ1-2; 8 bases match TRBD1. V lost 2 bases and J lost 3; bases outside the gene matches: 8. Germline-derived CDR1 and CDR2 are LGHNT and FRNRAP. The CDR3 contains 16 residues. CDR3 sequence: CASGLPYGQGYYGYTF. As DNA, the CDR3 is TGTGCTAGTGGTTTGCCGTACGGACAGGGCTACTATGGCTACACCTTC.

This clone came up a few times. The CDR3 sequence is CASSRTELGLAGDNEQFF. DNA of the CDR3: TGTGCCAGCAGTAGGACAGAACTAGGACTAGCGGGTGACAATGAGCAGTTCTTC. V and J are TRBV6-4 and TRBJ2-1; 11 nucleotides align to TRBD2. The CDR3 is 18 residues long. Germline CDR1 and CDR2: MRHNA and SNTAGT. Trimming at V came to 5 bases and at J to 5 bases, leaving 14 bases not matched to a gene.

This clone was observed a few times. This sequence joins TRBV20-1 and TRBJ1-1; TRBD1 might be the D (5 bases). V gave up 8 bases and J gave up 4 bases, with 11 bases separating them. Germline V lookup: CDR1 DFQATT, CDR2 SNEGSKA (reference sequence). The CDR3 consists of 11 residues. For the CDR3, the DNA is TGCAGTAAACTCCAGGGCACTGAAGCTTTCTTT. It codes for CSKLQGTEAFF.

This rearrangement joins TRBV6-5 to TRBJ1-2; D is ambiguous. Germline assignment: CDR1 MNHEY and CDR2 SVGAGI. The CDR3 has 13 residues. Trimming pared 6 bases from V and 1 base from J, leaving 9 bases between. The CDR3 nucleotides are TGTGCCAGCAGCCGTGGCCTTAACTATGGCTACACCTTC. Protein sequence: CASSRGLNYGYTF.

The V and J genes are TRBV18 and TRBJ1-3; no clear D gene. Trimming pared 2 bases from V and 0 bases from J, leaving 8 bases between. Per the germline V gene, CDR1 is KGHSH and CDR2 is LQKENI. The CDR3 extends over 15 amino acids. CDR3 protein: CASSPWQASGNTIYF. The CDR3 DNA reads as TGTGCCAGCTCACCATGGCAGGCCTCTGGAAACACCATATATTTT.

The gene calls are TRBV29-1 and TRBJ2-3, with TRBD2 as a possible D gene (6 bases). The CDR3 spans 14 residues. V dropped 7 bases and J dropped 2 bases, with 16 bases sitting between them. CDR1 is SQVTM, CDR2 ANQGSEA, per germline. As DNA, the CDR3 is TGCAGCGGCCGACTAGACCTCTTCACAGATACGCAGTATTTT. This codes for CSGRLDLFTDTQYF.

V and J are TRBV9 and TRBJ2-1; D not resolved. The CDR3 extends over 16 amino acids. V dropped 4 bases and J dropped 6 bases, with 20 bases sitting between them. Germline CDR1 and CDR2: SGDLS and YYNGEE. The DNA of the CDR3 is TGTGCCAGCAGCCCATCTGGAAGCCACTATCGCAATGAGCAGTTCTTC. Encoded protein: CASSPSGSHYRNEQFF.

Here the CDR3 DNA reads TGTGCCAGCAGCTTCGGACTAGCGGGAGTGCTAAATGAGCAGTTCTTC. Translating it yields CASSFGLAGVLNEQFF. The V and J genes are TRBV5-6 and TRBJ2-1, with 13 bases that match TRBD2. CDR3 size: 16 residues. The V gene's germline CDR1 is SGHDT and CDR2 YYEEEE. V dropped 2 bases and J dropped 7; count of bases not matched to a gene: 6.

Comments on this clone: In the same sample, other DNA sequences code for this CDR3. The chain couples TRBV9 to TRBJ1-3; D call uncertain. Germline values: CDR1 SGDLS, CDR2 YYNGEE. The CDR3 totals 15 residues. With 0 bases removed from V and 0 bases from J, the gap between germline ends came to 7 bases. This CDR3 reads CASSVDGNSGNTIYF. Here the CDR3 DNA reads TGTGCCAGCAGCGTAGACGGTAACTCTGGAAACACCATATATTTT.

The V gene is TRBV19, the J gene TRBJ1-4, with 8 bases that match TRBD1. V shed 5 bases and J 4 bases; nucleotides not matched to a gene: 15. The CDR3 consists of 18 residues. Germline assignment: CDR1 LNHDA and CDR2 SQIVND (reference sequence). DNA for the CDR3: TGTGCCAGTAGTGCCTCCCTTACCCGGGACAGGAGTAATGAAAAACTGTTTTTT. Its translation: CASSASLTRDRSNEKLFF.

The chain combines TRBV5-1 with TRBJ2-1, with D possibly matching TRBD2 (6 bases). Germline CDR1 reads SGHRS; CDR2 reads YFSETQ. CDR3 length: 18 residues. The V end lost 0 bases, the J end lost 1 base, and 17 bases lay between the germline ends. CDR3 bases: TGCGCCAGCAGCTTGGGGGGCCGACTAGTTTCTTCCTACAATGAGCAGTTCTTC. Protein sequence: CASSLGGRLVSSYNEQFF.

The chain carries TRBV27 and TRBJ2-2, with TRBD2 identical over 7 bases. The trim removed 10 bases at V and 2 bases at J, leaving 13 bases unmatched. CDR3 length equals 16 residues. Per the germline V gene, CDR1 is MNHEY and CDR2 is SMNVEV (reference sequence). This CDR3 is CATKGIGTTNTGELFF. In DNA form, the CDR3 reads TGTGCCACCAAAGGAATTGGGACTACTAACACCGGGGAGCTGTTTTTT.

This clone was detected a few times. V gene TRBV20-1 combines with J gene TRBJ1-1; unclear D gene. Trimming shortened V by 3 bases and J by 4 bases, and 6 bases separated the two germline ends. The CDR3 is 11 amino acids. CDR1 and CDR2 (germline): DFQATT, SNEGSKA (reference sequence). CDR3 coding DNA: TGCAGTGCTAGGGAGGCCACTGAAGCTTTCTTT. It translates to CSAREATEAFF.

The V call is TRBV18, the J call TRBJ1-6; 11 bases agree with TRBD1. The junction had 8 bases not matched to a gene; V was cut back by 4 bases and J by 9 bases. Germline assignment: CDR1 KGHSH and CDR2 LQKENI. This CDR3 is built from 16 residues. The CDR3 DNA is TGTGCCAGCTCACTTGTCCCCGGGACAGGGGGTTCACCCCTCCACTTT. Translating gives CASSLVPGTGGSPLHF.

The chain joins TRBV15 to TRBJ2-5; D might be TRBD1 (6 bases). Trimming took off 1 base at V and 1 base at J, with 13 bases between the two ends. Germline V gene sequence: CDR1 LNHNV, CDR2 YYDKDF (reference sequence). The CDR3 has 16 residues. CDR3 bases: TGTGCCACCAGCAGAGGGTTGACAGGCACCCAAGAGACCCAGTACTTC. Its protein product is CATSRGLTGTQETQYF.

The chain employs TRBV29-1 and TRBJ2-7, with TRBD1 as a possible D gene (6 bases). Germline CDR1 and CDR2: SQVTM and ANQGSEA. Trimming left V 6 bases short and J 0 bases short, with 18 bases between. The CDR3 has 15 amino acids. The CDR3 DNA reads as TGCAGCGTAACAGAAGGATCAGGGGCCTCCTACGAGCAGTACTTC. It translates to CSVTEGSGASYEQYF.

This clone was observed a single time. The chain employs TRBV7-8 and TRBJ1-1; D is possibly TRBD1 (6 bases). CDR3 length: 14 residues. Trimming took 3 bases from V and 4 from J, leaving 12 bases between them. In germline, CDR1 is SGHVS, CDR2 FQNEAQ. The CDR3 sequence: CASSFGQRGTEAFF. CDR3 coding DNA: TGTGCCAGCAGCTTTGGACAGAGGGGCACTGAAGCTTTCTTT.

The chain uses TRBV28 and TRBJ1-5; TRBD1 matches at 8 bases. V was clipped by 6 bases and J by 6 bases; unmatched bases: 10. The CDR3 contains 15 residues. The germline gives CDR1 MDHEN, CDR2 SYDVKM. CDR3 amino acids: CASSLQGEPTQPQHF. In nucleotides, the CDR3 is TGTGCCAGCAGCCTACAGGGGGAGCCAACTCAGCCCCAGCATTTT. Filled out from reference TRBV28 and TRBJ1-5, the complete variable domain reads DVKVTQSSRYLVKRTGEKVFLECVQDMDHENMFWYRQDPGLGLRLIYFSYDVKMKEKGDIPEGYSVSREKKERFSLILESASTNQTSMYLCASSLQGEPTQPQHFGDGTRLSIL.

The chain joins TRBV7-9 to TRBJ1-4, with 10 bases aligning to TRBD1. This CDR3 is built from 17 residues. Germline loops: CDR1 SEHNR, CDR2 FQNEAQ (reference sequence). The trim removed 1 base at V and 0 bases at J, leaving 2 bases unmatched. CDR3 bases: TGTGCCAGCAGCTTAGGACAGGGGGCCGCAACTAATGAAAAACTGTTTTTT. Translation: CASSLGQGAATNEKLFF.

J is TRBJ2-2 and V is TRBV9; 9 nucleotides match TRBD1. The V gene end was trimmed by 4 bases and the J gene end by 5 bases; junction bases not matched to a gene: 9. The length of the CDR3 is 16 residues. Germline CDR1 is SGDLS and CDR2 is YYNGEE. The CDR3 bases are TGTGCCAGCAGCAGCGGACAGGGGCGGATTACCGGGGAGCTGTTTTTT. Translation gives CASSSGQGRITGELFF.

The chain carries TRBV5-1 and TRBJ1-3; 7 nucleotides match TRBD1. V trimming: 4 bases; J trimming: 4 bases; junction bases outside the gene matches: 5. Per the germline V gene, CDR1 is SGHRS and CDR2 is YFSETQ. This CDR3 is built from 14 residues. CDR3 coding DNA: TGCGCCAGCAGCCCAGGGACAGAAGGAAACACCATATATTTT. It specifies CASSPGTEGNTIYF. Using reference TRBV5-1 and TRBJ1-3 for the parts outside the CDR3, the full variable domain is KAGVTQTPRYLIKTRGQQVTLSCSPISGHRSVSWYQQTPGQGLQFLFEYFSETQRNKGNFPGRFSGRQFSNSRSEMNVSTLELGDSALYLCASSPGTEGNTIYFGEGSWLTVV.

Of note for this clone: The junction does not match germline at one end; this may be a read error. The chain uses TRBV28 and TRBJ1-2; D is undetermined. Germline CDR1 reads MDHEN; CDR2 reads SYDVKM. The CDR3 contains 14 residues. The CDR3 DNA reads as TGTGCCAGCAGCCAGACGCGAGGTTCCTATGGCCACACCTTC. This translates into CASSQTRGSYGHTF.

J is TRBJ2-1 and V is TRBV5-6, with 10 bases lining up with TRBD2. With 0 bases clipped from V and 4 bases from J, the junction kept 7 bases outside the gene matches. The CDR3 totals 17 residues. Per germline, CDR1 SGHDT and CDR2 YYEEEE. This CDR3 is CASSLATGLAPYNEQFF. The CDR3 DNA follows: TGTGCCAGCAGCTTGGCGACGGGACTAGCGCCATACAATGAGCAGTTCTTC.

Comments on this clone: Other nucleotide sequences in the sample specify the same CDR3. The J gene is TRBJ2-3, the V gene TRBV9, with 12 bases that match TRBD2. The CDR3 runs to 16 residues. Unmatched junction bases numbered 2, after V lost 3 bases and J lost 0 bases. The germline gives CDR1 SGDLS, CDR2 YYNGEE. CDR3 in amino acids: CASSAGTSGSTDTQYF. The CDR3 bases are TGTGCCAGCAGCGCCGGGACTAGCGGGAGCACAGATACGCAGTATTTT.